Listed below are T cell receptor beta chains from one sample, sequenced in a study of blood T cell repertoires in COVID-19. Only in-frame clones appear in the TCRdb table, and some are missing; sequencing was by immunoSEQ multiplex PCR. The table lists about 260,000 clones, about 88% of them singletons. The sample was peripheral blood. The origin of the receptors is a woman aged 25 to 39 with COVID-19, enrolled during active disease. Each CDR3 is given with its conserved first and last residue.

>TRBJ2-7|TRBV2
CASSEALLAGVYEQYF
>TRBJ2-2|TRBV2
CASSPLGPGNTGELFF
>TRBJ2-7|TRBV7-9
CASSRLAYEQYF
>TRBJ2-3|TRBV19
CASNTGQGTDTQYF
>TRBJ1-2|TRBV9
CASSAGEGYTF
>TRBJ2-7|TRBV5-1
CASSRGVRAEQYF
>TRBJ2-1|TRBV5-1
CASSLILAGGGEQFF
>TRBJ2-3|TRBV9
CASSVGRAASTDTQYF
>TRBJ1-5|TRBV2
CASSERDSQPQHF
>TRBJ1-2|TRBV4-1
CASSQVGDRNYGYTF
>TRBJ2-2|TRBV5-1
CASSLAFGTGELFF
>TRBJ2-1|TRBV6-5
CASTRARGNEQFF
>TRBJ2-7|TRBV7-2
CASSFSGRGDEQYF
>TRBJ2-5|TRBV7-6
CASSGARTYQETQYF
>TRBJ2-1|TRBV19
CASSMLRGRGTGEQFF
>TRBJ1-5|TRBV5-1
CASSSTGTEQPQHF
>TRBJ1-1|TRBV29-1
CSADQQGRGVGGAFF
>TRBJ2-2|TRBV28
CASSSPPTGELFF
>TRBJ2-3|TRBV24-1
CATSDFSSGTADTQYF
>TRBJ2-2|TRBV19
CASSMTENTGELFF
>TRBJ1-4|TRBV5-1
CASSNTDSLAEKLFF
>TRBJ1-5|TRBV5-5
CASSSFGQGNQPQHF
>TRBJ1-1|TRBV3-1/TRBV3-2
CASSHTGLAFF
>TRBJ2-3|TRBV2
CASSPTSGSADTQYF
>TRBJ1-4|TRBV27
CASSAETGGREKLFF
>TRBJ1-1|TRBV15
CATSRGGGANTEAFF
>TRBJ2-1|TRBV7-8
CASSPVYTTEQFF
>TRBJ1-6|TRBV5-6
CASSLVGLRSPLHF
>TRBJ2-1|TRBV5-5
CASTSPPYNEQFF
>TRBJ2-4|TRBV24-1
CATSGGLAGEGKNIQYF
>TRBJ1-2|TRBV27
CASSLYPTGGVGYTF
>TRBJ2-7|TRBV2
CASRLGLAGGSSYEQYF
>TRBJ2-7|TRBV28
CASSFLRYEQYF
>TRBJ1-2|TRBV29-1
CSVPGTADTSKRAF
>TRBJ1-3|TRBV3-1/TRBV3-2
CASSQGRSLEGGNTIYF
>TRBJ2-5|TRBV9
CASSPTGGGQETQYF
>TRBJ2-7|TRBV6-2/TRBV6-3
CASSYSRDRGIYEQYF
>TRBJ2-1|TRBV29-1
CSPVGLAGNEQFF
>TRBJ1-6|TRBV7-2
CASSPRQGLNSPLHF
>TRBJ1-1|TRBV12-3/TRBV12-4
CASRAPTEAFF